The clone carrying this T cell receptor beta chain was picked up a small number of times. Its antigen is still unknown. Described time point: persistent/refractory GD, antithyroid drugs over 5 years with positive TRAb. PBMC RNA was the source of the TCR library. Each patient gave approximately 10 milliliters of EDTA-anticoagulated peripheral blood. The data derive from a study of regulatory T cells in long-lasting Graves disease. Study-wide results and limits: Those with persistent Graves' had less TCR diversity than newly diagnosed patients. Because few samples were included, accuracy may have been lower. Persistent disease samples used TRBV28, TRBJ1-2 and TRBJ2-5 preferentially.

Germline V gives CDR1 SGHTA, CDR2 FQGNSA. After removal of 2 bases from V and 2 bases from J, the junction contained 6 bases not matched to a gene. The CDR3 covers 15 residues. Construction of the TCR beta libraries employed iRepertoire HTBI primers in conjunction with Arm-PCR of CDR3 regions. TCRdb passed the multiplex PCR reads through MiXCR, listing each CDR3 protein once. The table lists about 290,000 distinct CDR3 sequences, more than 20% of them singletons. Sequenced material: peripheral blood mononuclear cells (PBMCs), taken when the disease was refractory, from a patient treated with antithyroid drugs. The chain has TRBV7-2 and TRBJ2-7; TRBD1 aligns across 7 bases. This clonotype was sampled from a female donor with Graves disease. Here the CDR3 reads CASSLTGASPYEQYF. CDR3 in DNA: TGTGCCAGCAGCTTAACAGGGGCTTCCCCCTACGAGCAGTACTTC.